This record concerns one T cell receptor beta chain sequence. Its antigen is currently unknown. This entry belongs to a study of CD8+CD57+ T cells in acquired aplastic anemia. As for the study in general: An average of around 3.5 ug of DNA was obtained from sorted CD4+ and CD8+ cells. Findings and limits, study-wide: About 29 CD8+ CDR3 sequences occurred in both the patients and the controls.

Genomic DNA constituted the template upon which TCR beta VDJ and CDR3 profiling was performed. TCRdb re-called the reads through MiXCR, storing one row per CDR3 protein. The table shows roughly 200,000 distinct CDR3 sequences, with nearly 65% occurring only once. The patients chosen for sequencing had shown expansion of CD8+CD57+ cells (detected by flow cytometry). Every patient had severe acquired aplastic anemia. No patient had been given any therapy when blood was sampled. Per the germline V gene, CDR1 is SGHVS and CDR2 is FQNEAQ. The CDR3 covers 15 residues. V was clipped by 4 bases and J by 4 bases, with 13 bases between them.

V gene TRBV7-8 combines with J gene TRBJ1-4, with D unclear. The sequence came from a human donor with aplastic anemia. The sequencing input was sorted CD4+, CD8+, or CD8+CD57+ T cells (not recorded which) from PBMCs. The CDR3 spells CASSSSRRSNEKLFF. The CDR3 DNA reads TGTGCCAGCAGCTCCTCCCGACGGAGTAATGAAAAACTGTTTTTT.